These 13 T cell receptor beta chains were sequenced from one sample in a study of shared clonotypes between healthy human individuals. Terminally differentiated effector memory CD45RA+ cells were excluded by CCR7 positive selection of CD45RO-negative cells. TCRdb keeps only in-frame clones here, not all; method: immunoSEQ multiplex PCR. Here the sample spans just over 2,000,000 clones, about 94% being singletons. The sample comprised naive CD8+ T cells sorted from blood. The receptors come from a man between 18 and 35 years old in good health.

This clone came up a few times. For the CDR3, the DNA is TGTGCCAGCAGTCGGACAGGGTCTTCCATGGACACCATATATTTT. It yields the protein CASSRTGSSMDTIYF. J is TRBJ1-3 and V is TRBV4-2; 8 bases match TRBD1. CDR1 and CDR2 (germline): LGHNA, YNFKEQ. Trimming took 6 bases from V and 8 from J; bases not matched to a gene: 12. The CDR3 extends over 15 amino acids.

In regard to this clone: This sample also contains other DNA sequences that code for the same CDR3. The J gene is TRBJ1-1, the V gene TRBV27; D unclear. The germline V gene has CDR1 MNHEY and CDR2 SMNVEV (reference sequence). The CDR3 runs to 13 residues. V was cut by 5 bases and J by 1 base, with 8 bases left in between. CDR3 sequence reads: CASSLRGNTEAFF. As DNA, the CDR3 is TGTGCCAGCAGTCTACGGGGGAACACTGAAGCTTTCTTT.

This rearrangement joins TRBV7-8 to TRBJ2-5; 14 bases fit TRBD2. V shed 1 base, J shed 7 bases, and the junction held 2 bases outside the gene matches. CDR3 size: 15 residues. Germline assignment: CDR1 SGHVS and CDR2 FQNEAQ. The CDR3 DNA follows: TGTGCCAGCAGCTTAGGACTAGCGGGAGGGGTGACCCAGTACTTC. It encodes CASSLGLAGGVTQYF.

This rearrangement joins TRBV6-1 to TRBJ1-5; perhaps TRBD1 as D (6 bases). From germline, CDR1 is MNHNS and CDR2 SASEGT. The CDR3 is 16 amino acids. V dropped 3 bases and J dropped 4 bases, with 16 bases sitting between them. CDR3 region: CASSDWEGEVNQPQHF. CDR3 bases: TGTGCCAGCAGTGACTGGGAGGGGGAAGTGAATCAGCCCCAGCATTTT.

The chain couples TRBV9 to TRBJ1-4, with D possibly matching TRBD1 (6 bases). Germline V gene sequence: CDR1 SGDLS, CDR2 YYNGEE. V was clipped by 0 bases and J by 8 bases, with 14 bases between them. The CDR3 has 15 amino acids. CDR3 nucleotide sequence: TGTGCCAGCAGCGTAGATCGGGGGGCAGGGGAAAAACTGTTTTTT. Encoded protein: CASSVDRGAGEKLFF.

For this clone: This same CDR3 is encoded by further DNA sequences in the sample. This sequence joins TRBV27 and TRBJ1-5, with D maybe TRBD1 (6 bases). V lost 5 bases and J lost 0, with 11 bases in between. Looked up from germline, CDR1 is MNHEY and CDR2 is SMNVEV (reference sequence). The CDR3 consists of 15 residues. CDR3 region: CASSPDSYSNQPQHF. In DNA, the CDR3 is TGTGCCAGCAGTCCGGACAGCTATAGCAATCAGCCCCAGCATTTT.

The CDR3 loop is CASSSGDLGNTIYF. CDR3 bases: TGTGCCAGCAGTTCAGGGGACTTAGGAAACACCATATATTTT. This chain uses TRBV27 with TRBJ1-3; a possible D gene is TRBD1 (6 bases). The V gene lost 4 bases and the J gene lost 4 bases, with 11 bases spanning the gap. This CDR3 has 14 amino acids. From germline, CDR1 is MNHEY and CDR2 SMNVEV (reference sequence).

The rearrangement links TRBV28 to TRBJ1-2; D perhaps matches TRBD1 (5 bases). Germline lookup yields CDR1 MDHEN and CDR2 SYDVKM. V was clipped by 6 bases and J by 4 bases, with 9 bases between them. CDR3 length: 12 amino acids. The CDR3 DNA sequence: TGTGCCAGCAGAATTCAGGGCTATGGCTACACCTTC. The encoded protein is CASRIQGYGYTF.

This chain uses TRBV5-1 with TRBJ2-1; TRBD2 matches at 9 bases. Germline V CDR1 and CDR2: SGHRS, YFSETQ. This CDR3 contains 16 residues. V was clipped by 3 bases and J by 4 bases; unmatched bases: 8. The CDR3 DNA reads as TGCGCCAGCAGCTCGCAGACTAGCGGTCTTTACAATGAGCAGTTCTTC. It translates to CASSSQTSGLYNEQFF.

The rearrangement links TRBV4-1 to TRBJ2-7, with a possible D match to TRBD1 (5 bases). The CDR3 consists of 17 residues. V lost 0 bases, J lost 0 bases, and 15 bases lay in between. Germline CDR1 and CDR2: MGHRA and YSYEKL. CDR3 protein: CASSQDVIWGSSYEQYF. The CDR3 DNA sequence: TGCGCCAGCAGCCAAGATGTTATATGGGGCAGCTCCTACGAGCAGTACTTC.

CDR3 protein: CASSLSGVDNEQFF. Written as DNA, the CDR3 is TGTGCCAGCAGTTTGAGCGGGGTAGACAATGAGCAGTTCTTC. The chain joins TRBV6-5 to TRBJ2-1, with TRBD2 matching over 7 bases. There are 14 residues in the CDR3. CDR1 is MNHEY, CDR2 SVGAGI, per germline. V lost 4 bases to trimming and J lost 5 bases; unmatched junction nucleotides: 5.

This clone was seen only once. Other DNA sequences from this sample encode an identical CDR3 as well. This sequence joins TRBV9 and TRBJ2-3; 11 bases agree with TRBD2. CDR3 size: 15 residues. The germline V gene has CDR1 SGDLS and CDR2 YYNGEE. The trim removed 0 bases at V and 4 bases at J, leaving 1 base unmatched. CDR3 in amino acids: CASSVVAGGPDTQYF. The CDR3 nucleotides are TGTGCCAGCAGCGTAGTAGCGGGGGGGCCAGATACGCAGTATTTT.

The chain couples TRBV10-3 to TRBJ2-5, with 7 bases identical to TRBD2. The V gene end was trimmed by 10 bases and the J gene end by 1 base; junction bases not matched to a gene: 6. The germline V gene encodes CDR1 ENHRY and CDR2 SYGVKD. There are 13 residues in the CDR3. CDR3 amino acids: CASRAGIQETQYF. The DNA of the CDR3 is TGTGCCAGCCGAGCGGGGATCCAAGAGACCCAGTACTTC.